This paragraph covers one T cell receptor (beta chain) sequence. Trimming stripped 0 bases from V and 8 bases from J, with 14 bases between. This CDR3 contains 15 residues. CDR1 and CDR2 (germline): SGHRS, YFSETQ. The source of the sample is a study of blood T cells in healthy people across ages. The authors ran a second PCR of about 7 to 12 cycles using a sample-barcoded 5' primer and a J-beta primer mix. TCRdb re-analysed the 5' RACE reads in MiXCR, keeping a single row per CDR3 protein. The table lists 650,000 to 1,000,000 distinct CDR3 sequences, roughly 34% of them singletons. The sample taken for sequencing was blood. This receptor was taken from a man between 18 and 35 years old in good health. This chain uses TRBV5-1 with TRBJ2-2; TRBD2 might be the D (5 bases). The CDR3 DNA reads TGCGCCAGCAGCTTGGCTCTAGCCTTAGCGGGGGAGCTGTTTTTT. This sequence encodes CASSLALALAGELFF. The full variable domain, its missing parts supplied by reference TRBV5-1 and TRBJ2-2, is KAGVTQTPRYLIKTRGQQVTLSCSPISGHRSVSWYQQTPGQGLQFLFEYFSETQRNKGNFPGRFSGRQFSNSRSEMNVSTLELGDSALYLCASSLALALAGELFFGEGSRLTVL.